These 11 T cell receptor beta chains were sequenced from one sample in a study of T cells in Graves' hyperthyroidism and ophthalmopathy. TCR beta CDR3 sequences were amplified from RNA transcripts. The study used the HTBI primer set for a first-round RT-PCR of the TCR CDR3. A single record per CDR3 protein comes from TCRdb applying MiXCR to the multiplex PCR reads. Of just over 550,000 distinct CDR3 sequences listed, around 42% are singletons. Input material: peripheral blood or thyroid tissue (not recorded which). The receptor set was obtained from a woman aged 18-29 years with Graves' hyperthyroidism.

This clonotype was detected many times. The chain recombines TRBV10-3 with TRBJ2-7; TRBD1 agrees at 7 bases. The CDR3 has 13 residues. With V trimmed by 4 bases and J by 3 bases, 3 bases remained unmatched. Germline V gives CDR1 ENHRY, CDR2 SYGVKD. This CDR3 is CAISGGDSYEQYF. CDR3 coding DNA: TGTGCCATCAGTGGTGGGGACAGCTACGAGCAGTACTTC.

This clonotype was recorded a few times. The gene calls are TRBV7-9 and TRBJ1-1; perhaps TRBD1 as D (5 bases). Trimming removed 5 bases at V and 3 bases at J, with 16 bases between. This CDR3 spans 15 amino acids. Germline CDR1 SEHNR, CDR2 FQNEAQ (reference sequence). The CDR3 nucleotides read TGTGCCAGCAGCCCCAGTGTGGGGACGGACACTGAAGCTTTCTTT. This encodes CASSPSVGTDTEAFF.

This clonotype has a handful of counts. V and J are TRBV19 and TRBJ2-5; tentative D call: TRBD1 (5 bases). Germline CDR1 LNHDA, CDR2 SQIVND (reference sequence). Trimming removed 7 bases from V and 5 bases from J, with 17 bases in between. CDR3 length: 14 amino acids. For the CDR3, the DNA is TGTGCCAGTACCAACCCCAGGGATCGGGAGACCCAGTACTTC. Its translation is CASTNPRDRETQYF.

A remark on this clonotype: Compared with germline, one end of the junction differs, possibly owing to a read error. The chain recombines TRBV20-1 with TRBJ2-7; no clear D. The germline V gene encodes CDR1 DFQATT and CDR2 SNEGSKA (reference sequence). The CDR3 covers 8 residues. The chain's CDR3 is CSATPMDF. In DNA, the CDR3 is TGCAGTGCTACCCCGATGGACTTC.

V is TRBV2 and J is TRBJ2-7, with D uncertain. With the DNA end fitting TRBJ2-1 better, the J assignment may be wrong. The CDR3 loop spans 16 amino acids. Germline lookup yields CDR1 SNHLY and CDR2 FYNNEI. Here the CDR3 DNA reads TGTGCCAGCAGTGAAGCAACGGTCAGCTCCTACAATGAGCAGTTCTTC. Protein: CASSEATVSSYNEQFF.

This clonotype occurred a few times. V gene TRBV5-1 combines with J gene TRBJ1-4, with D unresolved. The CDR3 has 14 amino acids. V was trimmed by 0 bases and J by 6 bases, leaving 9 bases between them. Germline V gene lookup returns CDR1 SGHRS and CDR2 YFSETQ. The CDR3 DNA reads as TGCGCCAGCAGCTTGGCCCGTGAGGATGAAAAACTGTTTTTT. This sequence encodes CASSLAREDEKLFF.

With respect to this clonotype: Being one base from a much bigger clone, this may be a read error. The chain employs TRBV7-2 and TRBJ1-2, with D possibly matching TRBD1 (5 bases). The CDR3 extends over 13 amino acids. Per the germline V gene, CDR1 is SGHTA and CDR2 is FQGNSA. CDR3: CASSFRDHYGYIF. CDR3 nucleotide sequence: TGTGCCAGCAGCTTCCGGGACCACTATGGCTACATCTTC.

The V and J genes are TRBV20-1 and TRBJ2-7, with 14 bases aligning to TRBD2. CDR1 and CDR2 from the germline V gene are DFQATT and SNEGSKA (reference sequence). The CDR3 length is 16 residues. Losses at the gene ends were 4 bases for V and 3 bases for J; bases not matched to a gene: 8. CDR3 sequence reads: CSAIRLAGGGSYEQYF. The CDR3 DNA reads TGCAGTGCTATTAGACTAGCGGGAGGGGGAAGCTACGAGCAGTACTTC.

This clonotype was seen at least ten times. The chain recombines TRBV29-1 with TRBJ1-1; D remains unclear. Germline lookup yields CDR1 SQVTM and CDR2 ANQGSEA. V was pared by 5 bases and J by 0 bases, with 7 bases between. The CDR3 is 12 residues long. The CDR3 reads CSVSPLNTEAFF. DNA of the CDR3: TGCAGCGTTTCCCCACTGAACACTGAAGCTTTCTTT. The whole variable domain, filled in from reference TRBV29-1 and TRBJ1-1, reads SAVISQKPSRDICQRGTSLTIQCQVDSQVTMMFWYRQQPGQSLTLIATANQGSEATYESGFVIDKFPISRPNLTFSTLTVSNMSPEDSSIYLCSVSPLNTEAFFGQGTRLTVV.

Of note for this clonotype: The junction departs from germline at one end; a sequencing error may be responsible. This CDR3 reads CASSYSGRPFGANVLTF. The CDR3, as DNA: TGTGCCAGCAGTTACTCGGGCAGGCCGTTCGGGGCCAACGTCCTGACTTTC. The J gene is TRBJ2-6, the V gene TRBV10-3; D is unresolved. This CDR3 contains 17 residues. CDR1 is ENHRY and CDR2 is SYGVKD in the germline V gene.

On this clonotype itself: One end of the junction fails to match germline, which may point to a read error. The genes are TRBV7-9 and TRBJ1-2; 7 nucleotides line up with TRBD1. Germline-derived CDR1 and CDR2 are SEHNR and FQNEAQ (reference sequence). The CDR3 contains 12 residues. The CDR3 reads CASSPGQAILTF. As DNA, the CDR3 is TGCGCCAGCAGCCCTGGACAGGCGATTCTCACCTTC.